This T cell receptor beta chain came from a study of identical twins. Findings of the study overall: Memory repertoires showed no such pattern, whereas abundant cord blood beta clonotypes carried fewer insertions. Surplus twin overlap in beta out-of-frame sequences was less pronounced.

TCRdb processed the 5' RACE reads anew with MiXCR; each CDR3 protein has one entry. The sample shows about 290,000 distinct CDR3 sequences, less than 9.5% of them seen only once. Points on this clonotype: Its antigen is unknown.

Trimming removed 7 bases from V and 2 bases from J, with 12 bases in between. The CDR3 runs 13 residues. Germline CDR1 and CDR2: SEHNR and FQNEAQ (reference sequence). Separately, the same data were catalogued under a study of yellow fever vaccine responses in identical twins.

The gene calls are TRBV7-9 and TRBJ2-7; D ambiguous. The clonotype comes from a young woman in good health. The sample comprised CD8+ T cells sorted from blood. The CDR3 region is CASNGPLTYEQYF. The CDR3 DNA reads TGTGCCAGCAACGGCCCCCTCACCTACGAGCAGTACTTC.